The clone carrying this T cell receptor beta chain was observed a handful of times. What it binds is unknown. TCRdb recomputed calls from the 5' RACE reads with MiXCR, one row per CDR3 protein. The repertoire holds about 480,000 distinct CDR3 sequences, with approximately 17% as singletons. This entry comes from a study of CD8 T cells in ankylosing spondylitis. The study's findings and limits: For ankylosing spondylitis blood, a TCR beta motif of roughly 8 highly homologous variants appeared characteristic.

Germline CDR1 is SGDLS and CDR2 is YYNGEE. The CDR3 is 14 residues long. Trimming took 9 bases from V and 1 from J, leaving 16 bases between them. The material sequenced was blood, either unsorted or a sorted T cell fraction (not recorded which). The clonotype was recovered from a male donor with ankylosing spondylitis. The V call is TRBV9, the J call TRBJ1-2, with D possibly TRBD1 on 6 matching bases. CDR3 DNA: TGTGCCACGCCGGACAGCCAATTTAACTATGGCTACACCTTC. Protein: CATPDSQFNYGYTF.